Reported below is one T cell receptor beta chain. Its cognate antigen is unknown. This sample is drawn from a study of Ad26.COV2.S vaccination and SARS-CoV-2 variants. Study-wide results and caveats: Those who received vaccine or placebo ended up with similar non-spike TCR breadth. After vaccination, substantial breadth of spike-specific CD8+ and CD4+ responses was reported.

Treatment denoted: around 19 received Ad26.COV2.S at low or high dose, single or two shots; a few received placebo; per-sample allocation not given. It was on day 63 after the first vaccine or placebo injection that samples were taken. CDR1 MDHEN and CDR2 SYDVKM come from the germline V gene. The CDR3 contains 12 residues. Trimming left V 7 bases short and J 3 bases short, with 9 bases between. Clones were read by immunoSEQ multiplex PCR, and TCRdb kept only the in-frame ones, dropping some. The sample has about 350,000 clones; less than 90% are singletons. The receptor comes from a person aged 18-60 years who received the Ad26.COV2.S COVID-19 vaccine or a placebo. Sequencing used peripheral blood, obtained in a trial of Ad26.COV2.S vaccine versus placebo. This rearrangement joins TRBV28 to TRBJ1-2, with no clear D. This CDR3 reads CASMIMDYGYTF. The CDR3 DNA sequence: TGTGCCAGCATGATCATGGACTATGGCTACACCTTC.